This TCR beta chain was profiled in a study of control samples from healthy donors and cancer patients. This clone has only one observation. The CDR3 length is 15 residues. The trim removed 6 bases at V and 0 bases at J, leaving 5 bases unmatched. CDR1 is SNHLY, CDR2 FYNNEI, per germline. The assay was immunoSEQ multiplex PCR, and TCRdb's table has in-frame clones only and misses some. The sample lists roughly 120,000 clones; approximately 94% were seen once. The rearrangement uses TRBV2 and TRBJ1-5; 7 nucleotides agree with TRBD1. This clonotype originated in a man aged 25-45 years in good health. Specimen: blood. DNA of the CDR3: TGTGCCAGCAGGTTAAACAGGGGTAGCAATCAGCCCCAGCATTTT. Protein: CASRLNRGSNQPQHF. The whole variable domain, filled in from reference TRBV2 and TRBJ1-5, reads EPEVTQTPSHQVTQMGQEVILRCVPISNHLYFYWYRQILGQKVEFLVSFYNNEISEKSEIFDDQFSVERPDGSNFTLKIRSTKLEDSAMYFCASRLNRGSNQPQHFGDGTRLSIL.